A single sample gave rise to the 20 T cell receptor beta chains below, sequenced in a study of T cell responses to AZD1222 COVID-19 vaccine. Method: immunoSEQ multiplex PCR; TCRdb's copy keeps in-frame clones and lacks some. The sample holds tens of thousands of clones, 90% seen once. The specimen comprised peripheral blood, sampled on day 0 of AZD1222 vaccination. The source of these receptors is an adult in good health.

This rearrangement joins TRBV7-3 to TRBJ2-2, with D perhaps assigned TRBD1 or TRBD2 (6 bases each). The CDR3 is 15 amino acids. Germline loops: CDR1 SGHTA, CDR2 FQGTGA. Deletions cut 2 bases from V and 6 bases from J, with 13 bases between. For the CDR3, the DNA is TGTGCCAGCAGCTTACTGGGGGGCAAGGCCGGGGAGCTGTTTTTT. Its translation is CASSLLGGKAGELFF.

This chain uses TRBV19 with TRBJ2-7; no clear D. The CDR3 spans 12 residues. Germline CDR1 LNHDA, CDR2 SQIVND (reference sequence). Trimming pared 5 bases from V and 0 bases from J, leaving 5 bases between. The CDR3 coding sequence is TGTGCCAGTAGTGGCAACTCCTACGAGCAGTACTTC. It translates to CASSGNSYEQYF. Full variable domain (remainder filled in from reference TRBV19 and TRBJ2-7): DGGITQSPKYLFRKEGQNVTLSCEQNLNHDAMYWYRQDPGQGLRLIYYSQIVNDFQKGDIAEGYSVSREKKESFPLTVTSAQKNPTAFYLCASSGNSYEQYFGPGTRLTVT.

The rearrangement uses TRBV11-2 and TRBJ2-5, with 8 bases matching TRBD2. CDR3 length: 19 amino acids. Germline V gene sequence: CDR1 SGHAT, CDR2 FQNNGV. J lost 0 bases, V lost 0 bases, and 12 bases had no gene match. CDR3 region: CASSLDKVLAGKYQETQYF. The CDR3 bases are TGTGCCAGCAGCTTAGATAAGGTGCTAGCGGGCAAGTACCAAGAGACCCAGTACTTC.

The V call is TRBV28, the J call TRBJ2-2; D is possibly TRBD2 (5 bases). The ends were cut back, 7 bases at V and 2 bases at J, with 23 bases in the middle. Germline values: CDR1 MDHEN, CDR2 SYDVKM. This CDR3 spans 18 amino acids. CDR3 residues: CASTTPWSSSGNTGELFF. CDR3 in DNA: TGTGCCAGCACCACTCCCTGGTCGTCAAGCGGTAACACCGGGGAGCTGTTTTTT. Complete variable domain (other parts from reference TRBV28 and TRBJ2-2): DVKVTQSSRYLVKRTGEKVFLECVQDMDHENMFWYRQDPGLGLRLIYFSYDVKMKEKGDIPEGYSVSREKKERFSLILESASTNQTSMYLCASTTPWSSSGNTGELFFGEGSRLTVL.

Written as DNA, the CDR3 is TGTGCCAGCAGCCCCCACCCGGACAGGGGGTTTGACTACGAGCAGTACTTC. It translates to CASSPHPDRGFDYEQYF. The rearrangement links TRBV7-8 to TRBJ2-7; 10 nucleotides agree with TRBD1. Germline V CDR1 and CDR2: SGHVS, FQNEAQ. V shed 5 bases and J 3 bases; nucleotides not matched to a gene: 13. The CDR3 is 17 residues long.

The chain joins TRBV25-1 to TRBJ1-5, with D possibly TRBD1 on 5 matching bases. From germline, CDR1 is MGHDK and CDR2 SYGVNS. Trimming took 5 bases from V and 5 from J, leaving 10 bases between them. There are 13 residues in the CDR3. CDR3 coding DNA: TGTGCCAGCAGTAAAGGGGAACATCAGCCCCAGCATTTT. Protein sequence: CASSKGEHQPQHF.

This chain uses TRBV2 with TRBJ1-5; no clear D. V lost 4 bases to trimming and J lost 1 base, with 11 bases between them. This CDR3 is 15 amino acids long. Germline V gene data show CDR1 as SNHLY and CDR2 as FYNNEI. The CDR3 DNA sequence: TGTGCCAGCAGTGTCGTGTGGTCAAGCAATCAGCCCCAGCATTTT. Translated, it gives CASSVVWSSNQPQHF.

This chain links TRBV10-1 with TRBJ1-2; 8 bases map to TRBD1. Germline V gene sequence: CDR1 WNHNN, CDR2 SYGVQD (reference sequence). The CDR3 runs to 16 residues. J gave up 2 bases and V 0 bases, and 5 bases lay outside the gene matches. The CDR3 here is CASSESSRTGNYGYTF. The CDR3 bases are TGCGCCAGCAGTGAGTCGAGTCGGACAGGGAACTATGGCTACACCTTC.

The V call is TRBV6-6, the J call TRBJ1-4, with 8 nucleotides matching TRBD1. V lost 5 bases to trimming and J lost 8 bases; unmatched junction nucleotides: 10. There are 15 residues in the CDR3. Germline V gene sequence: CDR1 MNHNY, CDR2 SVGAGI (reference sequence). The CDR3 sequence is CASSPPGGSREKLFF. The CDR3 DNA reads TGTGCCAGCAGTCCCCCAGGGGGCTCGAGAGAAAAACTGTTTTTT.

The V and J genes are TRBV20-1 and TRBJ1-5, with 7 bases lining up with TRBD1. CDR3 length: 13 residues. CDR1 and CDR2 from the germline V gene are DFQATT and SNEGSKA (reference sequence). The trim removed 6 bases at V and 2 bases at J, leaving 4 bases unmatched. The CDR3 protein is CSASTGGNQPQHF. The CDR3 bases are TGCAGTGCCAGTACAGGGGGCAATCAGCCCCAGCATTTT.

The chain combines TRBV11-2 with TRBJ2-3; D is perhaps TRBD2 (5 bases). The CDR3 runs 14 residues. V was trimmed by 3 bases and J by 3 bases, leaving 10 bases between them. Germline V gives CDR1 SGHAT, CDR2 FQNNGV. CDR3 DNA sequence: TGTGCCAGCAGCTTTAACACGGGAACAGATACGCAGTATTTT. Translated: CASSFNTGTDTQYF.

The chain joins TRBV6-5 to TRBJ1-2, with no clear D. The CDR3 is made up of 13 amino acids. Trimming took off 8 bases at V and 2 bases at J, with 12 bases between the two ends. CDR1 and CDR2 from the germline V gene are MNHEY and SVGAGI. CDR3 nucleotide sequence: TGTGCCAGCTTATCCCAAGGGAACTATGGCTACACCTTC. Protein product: CASLSQGNYGYTF.

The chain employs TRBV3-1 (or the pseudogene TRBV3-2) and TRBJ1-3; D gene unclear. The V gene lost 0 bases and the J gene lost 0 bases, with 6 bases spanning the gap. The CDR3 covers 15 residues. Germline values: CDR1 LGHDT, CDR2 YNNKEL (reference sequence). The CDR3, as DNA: TGTGCCAGCAGCCAAGATCGGAGCTCTGGAAACACCATATATTTT. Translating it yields CASSQDRSSGNTIYF.

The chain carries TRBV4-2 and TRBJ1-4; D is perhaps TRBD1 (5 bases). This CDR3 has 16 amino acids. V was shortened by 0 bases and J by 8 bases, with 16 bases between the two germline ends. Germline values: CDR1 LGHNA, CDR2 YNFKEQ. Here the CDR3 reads CASSQDEGTMSEKLFF. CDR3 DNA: TGTGCCAGCAGCCAAGATGAAGGGACGATGTCAGAAAAACTGTTTTTT.

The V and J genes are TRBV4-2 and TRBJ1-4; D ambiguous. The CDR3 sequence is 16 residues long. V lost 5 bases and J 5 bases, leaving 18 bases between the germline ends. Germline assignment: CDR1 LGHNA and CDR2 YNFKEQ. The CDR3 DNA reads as TGTGCCAGCAGCGCTACACTTAACCAAGGGAATGAAAAACTGTTTTTT. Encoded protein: CASSATLNQGNEKLFF.

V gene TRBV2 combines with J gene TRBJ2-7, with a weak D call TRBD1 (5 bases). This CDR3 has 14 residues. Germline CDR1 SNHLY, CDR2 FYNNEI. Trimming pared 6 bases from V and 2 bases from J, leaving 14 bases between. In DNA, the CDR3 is TGTGCCAGCAGCGAACCCAGGGCGACCTACGAGCAGTACTTC. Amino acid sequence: CASSEPRATYEQYF.

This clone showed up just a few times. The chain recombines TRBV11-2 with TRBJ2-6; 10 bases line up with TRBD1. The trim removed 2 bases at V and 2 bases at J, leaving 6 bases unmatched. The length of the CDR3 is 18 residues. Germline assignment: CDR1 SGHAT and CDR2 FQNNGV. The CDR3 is CASSLRDRGSAGANVLTF. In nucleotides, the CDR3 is TGTGCCAGCAGCTTAAGGGACAGGGGATCCGCTGGGGCCAACGTCCTGACTTTC.

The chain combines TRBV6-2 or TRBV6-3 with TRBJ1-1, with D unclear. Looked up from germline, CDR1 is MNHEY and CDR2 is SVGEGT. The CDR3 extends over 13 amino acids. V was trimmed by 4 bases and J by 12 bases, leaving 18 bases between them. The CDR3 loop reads CASSLLVSTQPFF. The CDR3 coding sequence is TGTGCCAGCAGTTTGTTAGTCTCCACACAACCTTTCTTT.

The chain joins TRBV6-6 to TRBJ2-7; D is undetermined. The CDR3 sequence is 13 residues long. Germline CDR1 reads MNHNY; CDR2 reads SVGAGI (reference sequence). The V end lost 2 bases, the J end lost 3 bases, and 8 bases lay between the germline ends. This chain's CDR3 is CASSYTEYYEQYF. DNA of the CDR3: TGTGCCAGCAGTTACACCGAGTACTACGAGCAGTACTTC.

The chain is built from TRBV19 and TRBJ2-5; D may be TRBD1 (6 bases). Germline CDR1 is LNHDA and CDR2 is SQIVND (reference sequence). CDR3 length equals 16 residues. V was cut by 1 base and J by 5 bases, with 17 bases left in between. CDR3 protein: CASSIVRDTKAETQYF. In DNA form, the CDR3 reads TGTGCCAGTAGTATAGTTCGGGACACCAAGGCGGAGACCCAGTACTTC. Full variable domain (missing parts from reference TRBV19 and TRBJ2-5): DGGITQSPKYLFRKEGQNVTLSCEQNLNHDAMYWYRQDPGQGLRLIYYSQIVNDFQKGDIAEGYSVSREKKESFPLTVTSAQKNPTAFYLCASSIVRDTKAETQYFGPGTRLLVL.